The 27 T cell receptor beta chains in this list originate from one sample, sequenced in a study of T-cell reconstitution after alpha-beta-depleted transplantation in children. Unique molecular identifiers were built into the TCRbeta library. TCRdb fed the PCR reads into MiXCR, producing one record per CDR3 protein. The sample comprises some 530,000 distinct CDR3 sequences, under 15% of which are singletons, and about 6% rests with the top ten. Sequencing used PBMCs from the stem cell graft donor, obtained from the stem cell graft. These receptors were obtained from a human donor who donated a stem cell graft to a child with combined immunodeficiency.

Here the CDR3 reads CATSLLQGSYNEQFF. CDR3 coding DNA: TGTGCCACCAGCCTTCTCCAGGGATCCTACAATGAGCAGTTCTTC. This rearrangement joins TRBV15 to TRBJ2-1; possibly TRBD1 for D (5 bases). The V gene lost 5 bases and the J gene lost 1 base, with 12 bases spanning the gap. The CDR3 consists of 15 residues. CDR1 and CDR2 from the germline V gene are LNHNV and YYDKDF (reference sequence).

This chain joins TRBV5-1 and TRBJ2-5; maybe TRBD2 (5 bases). This CDR3 is built from 16 residues. Looked up from germline, CDR1 is SGHRS and CDR2 is YFSETQ. The germline V and J ends were trimmed by 1 base and 1 base, with 14 bases remaining between them. CDR3 bases: TGCGCCAGCAGCTTGATACCGCCGGACTTCCAAGAGACCCAGTACTTC. Its translation is CASSLIPPDFQETQYF.

J is TRBJ2-7 and V is TRBV25-1, with TRBD2 as a possible D gene (6 bases). Germline CDR1 MGHDK, CDR2 SYGVNS. Trimming left V 1 base short and J 2 bases short, with 9 bases between. The CDR3 has 14 amino acids. The CDR3 nucleotides are TGTGCCAGCAGTGAATGGGGGGAGGCCTACGAGCAGTACTTC. Protein: CASSEWGEAYEQYF.

This clonotype was recorded many times. The V call is TRBV20-1, the J call TRBJ1-1; D is uncertain. The CDR3 sequence is 13 residues long. Trimming cost V 1 base and J 1 base, with 7 bases left between them. CDR1 and CDR2 (germline): DFQATT, SNEGSKA (reference sequence). The CDR3 sequence: CSARVRENTEAFF. In nucleotides, the CDR3 is TGCAGTGCTAGAGTTAGGGAGAACACTGAAGCTTTCTTT.

This clonotype has just a few counts. The V and J genes are TRBV9 and TRBJ1-1, with unresolved D. The V end lost 6 bases, the J end lost 4 bases, and 16 bases lay between the germline ends. The CDR3 spans 14 residues. Looked up from germline, CDR1 is SGDLS and CDR2 is YYNGEE. This CDR3 reads CASTLLKGSTEAFF. The CDR3 DNA follows: TGTGCCAGCACCCTCCTGAAGGGCTCCACTGAAGCTTTCTTT.

The table lists this clonotype with many counts. The chain joins TRBV24-1 to TRBJ2-2, with D uncertain. Germline V CDR1 and CDR2: KGHDR, SFDVKD. V was trimmed by 7 bases and J by 1 base, leaving 6 bases between them. The CDR3 loop spans 13 amino acids. The CDR3 loop reads CATRTGNTGELFF. CDR3 coding DNA: TGTGCCACCAGGACGGGGAACACCGGGGAGCTGTTTTTT.

This clonotype was counted only a few times. This chain connects TRBV12-3 or TRBV12-4 to TRBJ2-7; D might be TRBD1 or TRBD2, each matching 5 bases. The CDR3 extends over 14 amino acids. Trimming removed 2 bases from V and 2 bases from J, with 10 bases in between. The CDR3 sequence: CASSLMGVTYEQYF. The CDR3 DNA reads TGTGCCAGCAGTTTAATGGGGGTCACCTACGAGCAGTACTTC.

The genes are TRBV11-2 and TRBJ2-7, with unresolved D. Trimming stripped 6 bases from V and 3 bases from J, with 12 bases between. The germline CDR1 and CDR2 sequences are SGHAT and FQNNGV. This CDR3 has 13 residues. This CDR3 is CASSFDLFYEQYF. Written as DNA, the CDR3 is TGTGCCAGCAGTTTTGACCTGTTCTACGAGCAGTACTTC.

This chain joins TRBV2 and TRBJ2-3; 7 bases are shared with TRBD2. With 4 bases clipped from V and 0 bases from J, the junction kept 4 bases outside the gene matches. Looked up from germline, CDR1 is SNHLY and CDR2 is FYNNEI. There are 15 residues in the CDR3. CDR3 in DNA: TGTGCCAGCAGTGCAACTAGCGTGAGCACAGATACGCAGTATTTT. Its protein product is CASSATSVSTDTQYF.

This clonotype was counted between two and nine times. The rearrangement links TRBV6-9 to TRBJ2-7; tentative D call: TRBD1 (6 bases). The CDR3 length is 11 residues. The V and J ends lost 10 bases and 3 bases respectively, with 10 bases between them. Germline V gene sequence: CDR1 MNHGY, CDR2 SVAAGI. Here the CDR3 reads CATTGLYEQYF. For the CDR3, the DNA is TGTGCCACCACAGGGCTCTACGAGCAGTACTTC.

This clonotype was detected ten times or more. The V and J genes are TRBV28 and TRBJ2-1; the match to TRBD2 covers 10 bases. CDR1 is MDHEN, CDR2 SYDVKM, per germline. The junction had 8 bases not matched to a gene; V was cut back by 6 bases and J by 3 bases. The CDR3 is 16 amino acids. The chain's CDR3 is CASSALGLADYNEQFF. The CDR3 DNA is TGTGCCAGCAGCGCTCTCGGACTAGCGGACTACAATGAGCAGTTCTTC.

This clonotype has a handful of counts. The V gene is TRBV5-1, the J gene TRBJ1-5; tentatively, D is TRBD1 (5 bases). Between the trimmed V and J ends, which lost 0 bases and 6 bases, there was a span of 13 bases. Germline loops: CDR1 SGHRS, CDR2 YFSETQ. The CDR3 is 15 residues long. CDR3 region: CASSLAVGEGQPQHF. CDR3 coding DNA: TGCGCCAGCAGCTTGGCTGTGGGGGAAGGTCAGCCCCAGCATTTT.

The chain is built from TRBV27 and TRBJ2-6; TRBD1 might be the D (5 bases). The germline V gene has CDR1 MNHEY and CDR2 SMNVEV (reference sequence). V shed 10 bases and J shed 4 bases, with 17 bases lying between them. There are 15 residues in the CDR3. Here the CDR3 reads CANSLLRAGANVLTF. The CDR3, as DNA: TGTGCCAACAGCCTACTCAGGGCGGGGGCCAACGTCCTGACTTTC.

There are a few counts of this clonotype. Compared with germline, one end of the junction differs, possibly owing to a read error. The rearrangement uses TRBV6-5 and TRBJ2-7, with D possibly matching TRBD2 (6 bases). The CDR3 is made up of 11 amino acids. Germline lookup yields CDR1 MNHEY and CDR2 SVGAGI. CDR3 in amino acids: CGAGNSYEQYF. The CDR3, as DNA: TGCGGGGCGGGAAATTCCTACGAGCAGTACTTC.

This clonotype was picked up many times. This chain connects TRBV7-9 to TRBJ2-1, with D unclear. CDR1 and CDR2 from the germline V gene are SEHNR and FQNEAQ (reference sequence). The CDR3 contains 13 residues. V was cut by 5 bases and J by 4 bases, with 9 bases left in between. The CDR3 DNA reads TGTGCCAGCAGCCTAGGTTTTTACAATGAGCAGTTCTTC. This sequence encodes CASSLGFYNEQFF.

The V gene is TRBV12-3 or TRBV12-4, the J gene TRBJ1-5; D is ambiguous. Trimming stripped 7 bases from V and 5 bases from J, with 9 bases between. CDR3 size: 12 residues. CDR3 in amino acids: CASTVGDQPQHF. The CDR3 region has the DNA TGTGCCAGCACCGTTGGGGATCAGCCCCAGCATTTT.

Only a few counts were recorded for this clonotype. This rearrangement joins TRBV6-1 to TRBJ2-7; D not certain. Trimming took off 7 bases at V and 4 bases at J, with 20 bases between the two ends. Germline loops: CDR1 MNHNS, CDR2 SASEGT. The CDR3 is 15 amino acids. CDR3 in DNA: TGTGCCAGCACCCCGGGCCTCCGGGTAGGGTACGAGCAGTACTTC. This translates into CASTPGLRVGYEQYF.

The chain has TRBV7-9 and TRBJ2-1; TRBD1 or TRBD2 may be the D gene (6 bases each). In germline, CDR1 is SEHNR, CDR2 FQNEAQ (reference sequence). The CDR3 sequence is 14 residues long. V lost 7 bases, J lost 9 bases, and 19 bases lay in between. CDR3 in DNA: TGTGCCAGCAACTTTATAGGGGGGCTGGGTGAGCAGTTCTTC. Its translation is CASNFIGGLGEQFF.

This clonotype was seen at least ten times. The chain couples TRBV6-2 or TRBV6-3 to TRBJ2-7; 8 nucleotides align to TRBD2. V was clipped by 2 bases and J by 2 bases; unmatched bases: 5. CDR1 and CDR2 from the germline V gene are MNHEY and SVGEGT. The CDR3 has 15 residues. The CDR3 region has the DNA TGTGCCAGCAGTTACGAGGCGGGGGGTGCCTACGAGCAGTACTTC. Protein sequence: CASSYEAGGAYEQYF.

This clonotype occurred once. V gene TRBV24-1 combines with J gene TRBJ2-5; the match to TRBD1 covers 8 bases. Germline lookup yields CDR1 KGHDR and CDR2 SFDVKD. This CDR3 spans 17 amino acids. V gave up 2 bases and J gave up 1 base; unmatched junction bases: 8. The CDR3 DNA follows: TGTGCCACCAGTGATTCTGGGACAGGTAAAACCCAAGAGACCCAGTACTTC. Its translation: CATSDSGTGKTQETQYF.

This clonotype showed up just a few times. This chain joins TRBV9 and TRBJ1-2; unclear D gene. CDR1 SGDLS and CDR2 YYNGEE come from the germline V gene. V was pared by 5 bases and J by 3 bases, with 11 bases between. The CDR3 consists of 13 residues. In DNA, the CDR3 is TGTGCCAGCAGATCGCAACTTCACTATGGCTACACCTTC. Amino acids: CASRSQLHYGYTF.

The chain couples TRBV6-1 to TRBJ2-7, with D uncertain. Germline loops: CDR1 MNHNS, CDR2 SASEGT. The ends were cut back, 10 bases at V and 2 bases at J, with 15 bases in the middle. The CDR3 has 13 residues. The CDR3 reads CATRTTATYEQYF. CDR3 DNA sequence: TGTGCCACGCGAACGACGGCGACCTACGAGCAGTACTTC.

This clonotype occurred a few times. This chain connects TRBV11-2 to TRBJ2-7; no definite D call. V was shortened by 0 bases and J by 5 bases, with 8 bases between the two germline ends. CDR1 and CDR2 (germline): SGHAT, FQNNGV. This CDR3 region has 13 residues. The CDR3 here is CASSLDRSDEQYF. The DNA of the CDR3 is TGTGCCAGCAGCTTAGATAGGTCGGACGAGCAGTACTTC. The entire variable domain, with the rest obtained from reference TRBV11-2 and TRBJ2-7, is as follows: EAGVAQSPRYKIIEKRQSVAFWCNPISGHATLYWYQQILGQGPKLLIQFQNNGVVDDSQLPKDRFSAERLKGVDSTLKIQPAKLEDSAVYLCASSLDRSDEQYFGPGTRLTVT.

Points on this clonotype: A single base separates this from a much larger clone, so it may be a read error. This sequence joins TRBV20-1 and TRBJ2-1; D possibly corresponds to TRBD1 (5 bases). The germline gives CDR1 DFQATT, CDR2 SNEGSKA (reference sequence). This CDR3 contains 15 residues. The CDR3 nucleotides are TGCAGTGCCCTGCCCCTCTGGCAGGGTTACATTGAGCAGTTCTTC. It codes for CSALPLWQGYIEQFF.

The rearrangement joins TRBV7-3 to TRBJ2-7; 7 nucleotides agree with TRBD2. The CDR3 spans 14 residues. With V trimmed by 2 bases and J by 6 bases, 7 bases remained unmatched. Germline V lookup: CDR1 SGHTA, CDR2 FQGTGA. The CDR3 DNA sequence: TGTGCCAGCAGCTTAGCGGGAGACGCCTCCGAGCAGTACTTC. It codes for CASSLAGDASEQYF.

This clonotype came up many times. This chain uses TRBV12-3 or TRBV12-4 with TRBJ2-5; D is unresolved. V was shortened by 3 bases and J by 5 bases, with 10 bases between the two germline ends. This CDR3 comprises 13 residues. The CDR3 is CASSFASAETQYF. The DNA for the CDR3 is TGTGCCAGCAGTTTTGCAAGTGCGGAGACCCAGTACTTC.

The genes are TRBV7-8 and TRBJ2-7; 7 bases match TRBD1. Germline CDR1 reads SGHVS; CDR2 reads FQNEAQ. Trimming at V came to 5 bases and at J to 5 bases, leaving 9 bases not matched to a gene. The CDR3 is 14 amino acids. CDR3 sequence reads: CASSPIDRDDEQYF. CDR3 DNA sequence: TGTGCCAGCAGCCCCATCGACAGGGACGACGAGCAGTACTTC.